The T cell receptor beta chain under discussion was sequenced for a study of glioma-infiltrating T cells (dated by TCRdb to 2016 to 2017). General notes on the study: Sequencing of TCR alpha- and beta-chain repertoires was performed on glioma tissue, on non-neoplastic brain tissue, and on matched peripheral blood mononuclear cells. To measure divergence between tissue and blood T-cell populations, each tissue-infiltrating repertoire was compared with the peripheral blood repertoire of the same patient. The paired cohort comprised three low-grade glioma patients, about eight primary glioblastoma patients and three non-glioma patients contributing non-neoplastic brain tissue.

On the study overall, not on this receptor specifically: VJ-independent divergence between tissue and blood was below expectation in non-neoplastic patients but above expectation in all gliomas, especially low-grade gliomas. Very few CDR3 sequences were shared between tissue and blood, attributed to high CDR3 diversity and limited sampling. The group comparisons were based on small numbers of patients: three non-neoplastic, three low-grade glioma and several glioblastoma patients.

The iRepertoire nested amplicon-rescue multiplex PCR (arm-PCR) platform was used to amplify TCR alpha and beta CDR3 regions from RNA. One-step reverse transcription and amplification used about 95-400 ng of tissue mRNA or PBMC total RNA as input. Following bead purification, Illumina adapters were added by a secondary multiplex PCR, and the libraries were gel-purified between 200 and 400 bp. Internal 6-nucleotide barcodes were carried by the libraries and were used for demultiplexing. Libraries were sequenced on an Illumina MiSeq with 2x220 or 2x250 nucleotide paired-end reads. The published analysis was carried out like this. Paired reads were merged with FLASH 1.2.11 and aligned to the GRCh37 human genome with BWA-MEM before extracting TRA and TRB reads. An IMGT-derived reference of cassette sequences and CDR3 motifs, with pseudogenes included, was used for V and J assignment. Reads were translated in three frames, and productive CDR3s were defined by a C…FGXG motif without stop codons. Clonotypes were defined as unique combinations of V-J cassette pair and CDR3 amino acid sequence. Reads were filtered by Hamming distance, thresholded by each sample's sequence error rate in mapped regions. Starting from the raw public reads, TCRdb applied fastp trimming at Q25, assembled clones with MiXCR and retained in-frame beta chains. Identical CDR3 protein sequences are pooled into one entry, listed with their most common genes and DNA. TCRdb's processing, not the study's, gives the V and J calls here. This sample holds about 130,000 distinct CDR3 sequences; around 23% were observed only once. The top ten clonotypes cover around a quarter of the sample.

There are a few counts of this clonotype. The antigen it binds to is not known. No quality values exist for individual bases; no much larger clone is one base distant. The germline V gene (reference sequence) yields DFQATT for CDR1 and SNEGSKA for CDR2. Trimming at the junction amounts to 3 bases on V and 0 bases on J, and the germline ends lie 6 bases apart. The CDR3 sequence holds 13 residues, the cysteine and phenylalanine included. Kept here is only the CDR3 DNA, which spans 39 bases and is read in frame from base 1. The receptor chain draws on TRBV20-1 and TRBJ1-5, with no reliable assignment of the D segment. This receptor was taken from a human donor with low-grade glioma or glioblastoma, undergoing nonglioma brain surgery, or in good health (not recorded which). Sequencing was done on a sample of glioma tissue, nonneoplastic brain tissue, or PBMCs (not recorded which). In nucleotides, the sequence is TGCAGTGCTAGTGCGTTTAGCAATCAGCCCCAGCATTTT. This yields the protein CSASAFSNQPQHF.